Listed below are T cell receptor beta chains from one sample, sequenced in a study of blood T cell repertoires in COVID-19. Clones were read by immunoSEQ multiplex PCR, and TCRdb kept only the in-frame ones, dropping some. In the table there are about 48,000 clones, about 87% of which are singletons. Sequences were obtained from peripheral blood. The receptors derive from a human donor in a cohort sampled during active COVID-19. Each CDR3 is given with its conserved first and last residue. The order of the fields is V gene, J gene, CDR3 protein.

TRBV6-5	TRBJ2-7	CASSHRDSTYEQYF
TRBV27	TRBJ2-7	CASSPRDSVRAREQYF
TRBV20-1	TRBJ2-1	CSASFGGNYNEQFF
TRBV27	TRBJ2-6	CASSLEPGANVLTF
TRBV4-3	TRBJ2-1	CASSQDSGTRNEQFF
TRBV9	TRBJ2-7	CASSVGLAASYEQYF
TRBV19	TRBJ2-7	CASSIRTGGIFEQYF
TRBV28	TRBJ2-3	CASSLRDINTDTQYF
TRBV28	TRBJ1-1	CASSPGQGVTEAFF
TRBV27	TRBJ2-3	CASSPTSDRADTQYF
TRBV7-8	TRBJ1-1	CASSRSTGGYTEAFF
TRBV6-5	TRBJ1-2	CASSYSRDRYGYTF
TRBV10-1	TRBJ1-5	CASSGQDDNQPQHF
TRBV7-3	TRBJ2-7	CASSLTGTGGYEQYF
TRBV4-1	TRBJ2-7	CASSQLAGGYEQYF
TRBV6-5	TRBJ2-3	CAQGRDRHTDTQYF
TRBV7-2	TRBJ2-7	CASSLGGELYEQYF
TRBV4-3	TRBJ2-7	CASSQDRVAGGLTYEQYF
TRBV27	TRBJ2-3	CAQTGRADTQYF